The text below deals with one T cell receptor (beta chain). Antigen: not known. CDR1 and CDR2 from the germline V gene are WNHNN and SYGVQD (reference sequence). The length of the CDR3 is 15 residues. V was clipped by 5 bases and J by 2 bases, with 13 bases between them. The sample originates from a study of cytomegalovirus exposure and HLA in healthy donors. About the research overall: In a previous analysis, 95 million to 130 million unique TCR beta sequences were found from some 180 million T cells.

Study-level findings and limits: Prior analysis indicated that the majority of TCR beta V segments exhibited productivity approximately 90% or approximately 30% of the time. Most TCR sequences were seen very rarely across donors, but some public TCRs occurred in many.

The PCR had 60 Vbeta and 13 Jbeta primers. Sequencing used immunoSEQ multiplex PCR; TCRdb keeps in-frame clones, though not all of them. The sample includes 180,000 or so clones, around 80% of them seen just once. Material: PBMCs. This sequence joins TRBV10-1 and TRBJ2-1, with D uncertain. The receptor comes from a man between 18 and 35 years old in good health and CMV-seronegative. This CDR3 is CASSTVATPYNEQFF. The DNA of the CDR3 is TGCGCCAGCAGTACAGTTGCAACCCCCTACAATGAGCAGTTCTTC.